This entry lists 23 T cell receptor beta chains sequenced from one sample in a study of preoperative IRX-2 immunotherapy in early breast cancer. Noted treatment: preoperative locoregional IRX-2 cytokine immunotherapy. Profiled with immunoSEQ multiplex PCR; TCRdb holds only in-frame clones, not every one. The sample consists of 23,000 or so clones, over 75% of them appearing once. Here the sequenced sample was tumor tissue, taken after IRX-2 immunotherapy. All receptors derive from a human donor with breast cancer.

DNA for the CDR3: TGTGCCAGCACTCAAGATAAGGGGTCGTTCTACGAGCAGTACTTC. Translation gives CASTQDKGSFYEQYF. The chain recombines TRBV28 with TRBJ2-7; D is possibly TRBD1 (5 bases). Germline V lookup: CDR1 MDHEN, CDR2 SYDVKM. V lost 7 bases and J lost 3, with 19 bases in between. This CDR3 has 15 amino acids.

The J gene is TRBJ2-2, the V gene TRBV27, with 9 positions matching TRBD2. The V gene end was trimmed by 4 bases and the J gene end by 0 bases; junction bases not matched to a gene: 6. This CDR3 comprises 17 residues. Germline CDR1 MNHEY, CDR2 SMNVEV (reference sequence). The CDR3 sequence is CASSSKLAGTNTGELFF. The CDR3 DNA reads as TGTGCCAGCAGTTCTAAGCTAGCGGGGACGAACACCGGGGAGCTGTTTTTT.

The chain is built from TRBV25-1 and TRBJ1-6, with D unclear. The CDR3 loop spans 13 amino acids. V lost 5 bases to trimming and J lost 7 bases, with 9 bases between them. From germline, CDR1 is MGHDK and CDR2 SYGVNS. This CDR3 is CASSSAPNSPLHF. In DNA form, the CDR3 reads TGTGCCAGCAGTTCGGCTCCAAATTCACCCCTCCACTTT.

J is TRBJ1-2 and V is TRBV6-1; possibly TRBD1 for D (5 bases). Germline assignment: CDR1 MNHNS and CDR2 SASEGT. Trimming shortened V by 4 bases and J by 8 bases, and 14 bases separated the two germline ends. This CDR3 is 13 amino acids long. The chain's CDR3 is CASSVGTVGGYTF. The CDR3, as DNA: TGTGCCAGCAGTGTGGGGACTGTGGGGGGCTACACCTTC.

This chain joins TRBV7-8 and TRBJ1-5; tentatively, D is TRBD1 (6 bases). Trimming removed 6 bases from V and 0 bases from J, with 12 bases in between. The CDR3 has 15 residues. CDR1 and CDR2 from the germline V gene are SGHVS and FQNEAQ. Here the CDR3 reads CASRRGGGSNQPQHF. The DNA for the CDR3 is TGTGCCAGCAGACGGGGAGGGGGTAGCAATCAGCCCCAGCATTTT.

V and J are TRBV2 and TRBJ2-3; 9 bases line up with TRBD1. Germline CDR1 is SNHLY and CDR2 is FYNNEI. J was trimmed by 4 bases and V by 6 bases; bases with no gene match: 8. The CDR3 contains 15 residues. The CDR3 DNA reads as TGTGCCAGCAGCCCCGGACAGGGGAGGTCAGATACGCAGTATTTT. Protein: CASSPGQGRSDTQYF.

The chain couples TRBV2 to TRBJ2-7, with a possible D match to TRBD1 (7 bases). The CDR3 length is 15 residues. V lost 5 bases and J lost 3, with 17 bases in between. Germline loops: CDR1 SNHLY, CDR2 FYNNEI. CDR3 amino acids: CASSHPDREVYEQYF. The CDR3, as DNA: TGTGCCAGCAGTCATCCTGACAGGGAGGTCTACGAGCAGTACTTC.

This chain uses TRBV14 with TRBJ2-1; 12 bases are a match to TRBD2. Germline V CDR1 and CDR2: SGHDN, FVKESK. J was trimmed by 9 bases and V by 0 bases; bases with no gene match: 9. The CDR3 covers 17 residues. The CDR3 sequence: CASSQERGLAGMVEQFF. The CDR3, as DNA: TGTGCCAGCAGCCAAGAGCGGGGACTAGCGGGTATGGTTGAGCAGTTCTTC.

The chain employs TRBV9 and TRBJ1-1; a weak D match, TRBD1 (5 bases). Between the trimmed V and J ends, which lost 4 bases and 2 bases, there was a span of 12 bases. Germline V CDR1 and CDR2: SGDLS, YYNGEE. The CDR3 is 14 amino acids. Here the CDR3 DNA reads TGTGCCAGCAGCCCGGCGGGGGATAACACTGAAGCTTTCTTT. Translated: CASSPAGDNTEAFF.

The CDR3 is CASSQIRGQETQYF. The CDR3 nucleotides read TGTGCCAGCAGCCAGATTAGAGGGCAAGAGACCCAGTACTTC. The chain has TRBV16 and TRBJ2-5, with a possible D match to TRBD2 (5 bases). V was trimmed by 3 bases and J by 2 bases, leaving 10 bases between them. Looked up from germline, CDR1 is KGHSY and CDR2 is FQNENV. The CDR3 length is 14 residues. Full variable domain (missing parts from reference TRBV16 and TRBJ2-5): GEEVAQTPKHLVRGEGQKAKLYCAPIKGHSYVFWYQQVLKNEFKFLISFQNENVFDETGMPKERFSAKCLPNSPCSLEIQATKLEDSAVYFCASSQIRGQETQYFGPGTRLLVL.

V gene TRBV7-2 combines with J gene TRBJ2-7, with D perhaps TRBD1 (5 bases). This CDR3 spans 15 amino acids. The germline CDR1 and CDR2 sequences are SGHTA and FQGNSA. V was pared by 0 bases and J by 0 bases, with 9 bases between. DNA for the CDR3: TGTGCCAGCAGCTTAGCCGACAGTTACTCCTACGAGCAGTACTTC. It yields the protein CASSLADSYSYEQYF.

This clone was seen a single time. The chain has TRBV9 and TRBJ1-6; D remains unclear. Trimming removed 0 bases at V and 11 bases at J, with 9 bases between. Germline CDR1 is SGDLS and CDR2 is YYNGEE. The CDR3 has 13 residues. The CDR3 nucleotides are TGTGCCAGCAGCGTAGGGGTAGTGACACCCCTCCACTTT. The encoded protein is CASSVGVVTPLHF.

The chain recombines TRBV5-1 with TRBJ2-3; 8 nucleotides line up with TRBD1. Trimming cost V 3 bases and J 3 bases; bases outside gene matches: 9. There are 16 residues in the CDR3. Germline CDR1 is SGHRS and CDR2 is YFSETQ. This CDR3 reads CASSSGGRYLTDTQYF. The CDR3, as DNA: TGCGCCAGCAGCTCAGGGGGCCGATATTTGACAGATACGCAGTATTTT.

The rearrangement joins TRBV11-3 to TRBJ2-5; D possibly corresponds to TRBD1 (5 bases). Germline V CDR1 and CDR2: SGHNT, YENEEA. Deletions cut 1 base from V and 5 bases from J, with 14 bases between. This CDR3 region has 15 residues. In nucleotides, the CDR3 is TGTGCCAGCAGCTTAGGGGGCGGTGCTTCGGAGACCCAGTACTTC. Protein product: CASSLGGGASETQYF.

In this sample, this clone turned up a few times. The CDR3 DNA sequence: TGTGCCAGTAGGCGGGACAGGGGGGAGGGTGTACGCAATCAGCCCCAGCATTTT. This sequence encodes CASRRDRGEGVRNQPQHF. The chain recombines TRBV19 with TRBJ1-5; 11 nucleotides agree with TRBD1. The CDR3 spans 18 residues. Germline V gene sequence: CDR1 LNHDA, CDR2 SQIVND (reference sequence). V lost 6 bases, J lost 2 bases, and 12 bases stayed unmatched.

V usage is TRBV10-3 and J usage is TRBJ2-2, with 9 bases that match TRBD1. V shed 6 bases and J 6 bases; nucleotides not matched to a gene: 5. The CDR3 is made up of 14 amino acids. Germline CDR1 and CDR2: ENHRY and SYGVKD. Here the CDR3 DNA reads TGTGCCATCAGCAACAGGGGGCAGTCCGGGGAGCTGTTTTTT. Its protein product is CAISNRGQSGELFF.

The rearrangement uses TRBV25-1 and TRBJ2-5; D uncertain. The CDR3 sequence is 12 residues long. V lost 7 bases to trimming and J lost 5 bases, with 11 bases between them. From germline, CDR1 is MGHDK and CDR2 SYGVNS. The CDR3 coding sequence is TGTGCCAGCACCCTGACCTCCGAGACCCAGTACTTC. It is translated as CASTLTSETQYF.

The V call is TRBV4-3, the J call TRBJ1-4; D uncertain. Germline CDR1 LGHNA, CDR2 YSLEER. The length of the CDR3 is 15 residues. Trimming took 1 base from V and 3 from J, leaving 9 bases between them. The CDR3, as DNA: TGCGCCAGCAGCCAAGTCCTTCAGTCTAATGAAAAACTGTTTTTT. It is translated as CASSQVLQSNEKLFF.

The V gene is TRBV27, the J gene TRBJ2-5; 13 nucleotides agree with TRBD2. Germline values: CDR1 MNHEY, CDR2 SMNVEV (reference sequence). V dropped 5 bases and J dropped 4; count of bases not matched to a gene: 10. The CDR3 totals 17 residues. DNA for the CDR3: TGTGCCAGCAGTATGACTAGCGGGAGGCGGGGTAGAGAGACCCAGTACTTC. Translated, it gives CASSMTSGRRGRETQYF.

V gene TRBV14 combines with J gene TRBJ2-7, with no clear D. Germline V gene sequence: CDR1 SGHDN, CDR2 FVKESK. The CDR3 is made up of 14 amino acids. The V end lost 0 bases, the J end lost 12 bases, and 18 bases lay between the germline ends. CDR3 amino acids: CASSQDGWAPRRYF. As DNA, the CDR3 is TGTGCCAGCAGCCAAGATGGGTGGGCACCCCGGCGGTACTTC.

This chain connects TRBV29-1 to TRBJ1-1; D is unclear. Per the germline V gene, CDR1 is SQVTM and CDR2 is ANQGSEA. With 4 bases removed from V and 0 bases from J, the gap between germline ends came to 9 bases. The CDR3 runs to 13 residues. The CDR3 spells CSVGLVMNTEAFF. The CDR3, as DNA: TGCAGCGTTGGACTTGTCATGAACACTGAAGCTTTCTTT.

This clone showed up just once. J is TRBJ2-7 and V is TRBV2; 7 positions agree with TRBD1. CDR1 is SNHLY, CDR2 FYNNEI, per germline. This CDR3 has 12 amino acids. Losses at the gene ends were 6 bases for V and 2 bases for J; bases not matched to a gene: 1. The CDR3 nucleotides read TGTGCCAGCAGACAGGGGACCTACGAGCAGTACTTC. Translating it yields CASRQGTYEQYF. Drawing the rest from reference TRBV2 and TRBJ2-7, the complete variable domain is EPEVTQTPSHQVTQMGQEVILRCVPISNHLYFYWYRQILGQKVEFLVSFYNNEISEKSEIFDDQFSVERPDGSNFTLKIRSTKLEDSAMYFCASRQGTYEQYFGPGTRLTVT.

V and J are TRBV25-1 and TRBJ2-3; D possibly corresponds to TRBD2 (6 bases). The germline V gene has CDR1 MGHDK and CDR2 SYGVNS. Trimming removed 1 base from V and 2 bases from J, with 10 bases in between. This CDR3 is 15 amino acids long. The CDR3 spells CASSESGENTDTQYF. The CDR3 bases are TGTGCCAGCAGTGAATCGGGAGAAAACACAGATACGCAGTATTTT.